This TCR beta chain was sequenced for a study of blood T cell repertoires in COVID-19. Original handling: Using reference gene primer amplification, nucleated cell counts were estimated. Repertoires were generated with immunoSEQ multiplex PCR, while TCRdb's copy carries only in-frame clones and drops some. That table is the source of V, J and clone size, and D and trimming were worked out from the DNA. Of nearly 15,000 clones listed, roughly 70% were seen once; the top ten hold roughly an eighth. The CDR3 is 16 residues long. The V and J ends lost 6 bases and 4 bases, in that order; junction bases with no gene match: 9. Germline V CDR1 and CDR2: PRHDT, FYEKMQ (reference sequence).

This TCR came from a man aged 55 to 69 with acute or convalescent COVID-19. The specimen sequenced was peripheral blood. The chain employs TRBV13 and TRBJ1-3, with TRBD1 matching 10 bases. CDR3 coding DNA: TGTGCCAGCAGTCGTGCGACAGGGGGCGCGGGAAACACCATATATTTT. It specifies CASSRATGGAGNTIYF.